This entry lists 2 T cell receptor beta chains sequenced from one sample in a study of blood T cell repertoires in COVID-19. Produced via immunoSEQ multiplex PCR; TCRdb's table is partial and in-frame only. Of some 700,000 clones in the sample, approximately 90% were seen once. Sequences were obtained from peripheral blood. The receptors derive from a woman between 18 and 30 years old with acute or convalescent COVID-19.

The V gene is TRBV6-6, the J gene TRBJ2-7; no clear D gene. Looked up from germline, CDR1 is MNHNY and CDR2 is SVGAGI (reference sequence). This CDR3 has 11 residues. V was pared by 8 bases and J by 2 bases, with 7 bases between. CDR3 bases: TGTGCCAGCGGCCCCCCCTACGAGCAGTACTTC. Its translation: CASGPPYEQYF.

This chain links TRBV4-1 with TRBJ1-2, with TRBD1 identical over 7 bases. The V segment lost 3 bases and the J segment 2 bases; nucleotides outside the gene matches: 6. The germline V gene encodes CDR1 MGHRA and CDR2 YSYEKL. The CDR3 runs to 15 residues. CDR3 sequence (DNA): TGCGCCAGCAGCCACGGCGTGGGACAGAACTATGGCTACACCTTC. Translation gives CASSHGVGQNYGYTF.